These 28 T cell receptor beta chains originate from one sample sequenced in a study of shared clonotypes between healthy human individuals. TCRdb's table, derived via immunoSEQ multiplex PCR, lists solely in-frame clones and lacks some. Found here are approximately 400,000 clones, 95% to 97% of them singletons; the top ten hold 0.32%. Sample: memory CD8+ T cells sorted from blood. Subset specified: CD45RO+ cells pooled with CCR7-negative TemRA cells. These receptors were obtained from a man aged 30 to 45 in good health.

This chain uses TRBV5-4 with TRBJ2-7, with 11 positions matching TRBD2. CDR3 size: 14 residues. Trimming took 4 bases from V and 5 from J; bases not matched to a gene: 5. Per germline, CDR1 SGHNT and CDR2 YYREEE (reference sequence). The CDR3 here is CASSAELAGDEQYF. CDR3 nucleotides: TGTGCCAGCAGCGCTGAACTAGCGGGAGACGAGCAGTACTTC.

The chain couples TRBV7-9 to TRBJ2-7; D may be TRBD2 (5 bases). Trimming removed 5 bases at V and 0 bases at J, with 14 bases between. Germline assignment: CDR1 SEHNR and CDR2 FQNEAQ (reference sequence). This CDR3 has 15 amino acids. CDR3 residues: CASSKSLGSSYEQYF. CDR3 nucleotides: TGTGCCAGCAGCAAAAGCCTTGGGAGCTCCTACGAGCAGTACTTC.

The chain combines TRBV4-1 with TRBJ2-7; TRBD2 matches 8 bases. Germline lookup yields CDR1 MGHRA and CDR2 YSYEKL. With 4 bases clipped from V and 3 bases from J, the junction kept 11 bases outside the gene matches. The length of the CDR3 is 16 residues. The CDR3 nucleotides are TGCGCCAGCAGCCTTCCACTGGGACTAGGAAACTACGAGCAGTACTTC. This sequence encodes CASSLPLGLGNYEQYF.

The CDR3 DNA reads as TGTGCCTGGAGTCCTTGGACAGGGGGGCAGCCCCAGCATTTT. Translated: CAWSPWTGGQPQHF. The chain combines TRBV30 with TRBJ1-5; 10 nucleotides agree with TRBD1. The CDR3 runs 14 residues. Germline CDR1 GTSNPN, CDR2 SVGIG (reference sequence). V lost 2 bases and J lost 7; bases outside the gene matches: 5.

This chain joins TRBV19 and TRBJ2-7; 9 nucleotides match TRBD1. CDR3 length equals 15 residues. CDR1 is LNHDA and CDR2 is SQIVND in the germline V gene (reference sequence). With V trimmed by 3 bases and J by 2 bases, 5 bases remained unmatched. DNA for the CDR3: TGTGCCAGTAGTATCGGGGACAGGGTAACCTACGAGCAGTACTTC. Translating gives CASSIGDRVTYEQYF.

This chain connects TRBV5-6 to TRBJ2-1; 7 positions agree with TRBD2. The ends lost 2 bases at V and 0 bases at J; junction bases unmatched: 11. The CDR3 has 18 amino acids. Germline V gene lookup returns CDR1 SGHDT and CDR2 YYEEEE. CDR3 coding DNA: TGTGCCAGCAGCTTTGCTGGCCGACGCGGGAGCTCCTACAATGAGCAGTTCTTC. Encoded protein: CASSFAGRRGSSYNEQFF. Full variable domain (rest looked up from reference TRBV5-6 and TRBJ2-1): DAGVTQSPTHLIKTRGQQVTLRCSPKSGHDTVSWYQQALGQGPQFIFQYYEEEERQRGNFPDRFSGHQFPNYSSELNVNALLLGDSALYLCASSFAGRRGSSYNEQFFGPGTRLTVL.

The chain combines TRBV25-1 with TRBJ2-1; TRBD2 matches 8 bases. The germline CDR1 and CDR2 sequences are MGHDK and SYGVNS. V lost 2 bases and J lost 9; bases outside the gene matches: 12. CDR3 length: 16 residues. CDR3 protein: CASSEPALAGQGEQFF. The DNA for the CDR3 is TGTGCCAGCAGTGAACCCGCTCTAGCGGGTCAAGGTGAGCAGTTCTTC.

This chain joins TRBV6-1 and TRBJ2-7; 7 bases are a match to TRBD2. The CDR3 totals 15 residues. CDR1 and CDR2 (germline): MNHNS, SASEGT. Trimming at V came to 1 base and at J to 3 bases, leaving 6 bases not matched to a gene. In DNA, the CDR3 is TGTGCCAGCAGTGAAGAGGGCGGGAGAGGCTACGAGCAGTACTTC. Translated: CASSEEGGRGYEQYF.

CDR3 protein: CAITRDRDGYTF. In DNA, the CDR3 is TGTGCCATCACAAGGGACAGGGACGGCTACACCTTC. The chain recombines TRBV10-3 with TRBJ1-2; 9 nucleotides match TRBD1. Germline V gives CDR1 ENHRY, CDR2 SYGVKD. Unmatched junction bases numbered 5, after V lost 7 bases and J lost 8 bases. This CDR3 contains 12 residues.

V and J are TRBV7-9 and TRBJ2-5, with 7 nucleotides matching TRBD1. Germline CDR1 and CDR2: SEHNR and FQNEAQ (reference sequence). With 1 base clipped from V and 2 bases from J, the junction kept 1 base outside the gene matches. The CDR3 spans 14 residues. CDR3 coding DNA: TGTGCCAGCAGCTTAGGGGGACAGCAAGAGACCCAGTACTTC. This translates into CASSLGGQQETQYF.

CDR3 nucleotides: TGTGCCTGGAGTGTATCCGGGAGGAAGACCCAGTACTTC. As protein: CAWSVSGRKTQYF. The V call is TRBV30, the J call TRBJ2-5, with 7 positions matching TRBD2. Trimming took 0 bases from V and 6 from J; bases not matched to a gene: 4. In germline, CDR1 is GTSNPN, CDR2 SVGIG (reference sequence). This CDR3 has 13 amino acids.

The CDR3 nucleotides read TGTGCCAGCAGCCCTCTCGGCTCTGGAAACACCATATATTTT. It specifies CASSPLGSGNTIYF. The V gene is TRBV14, the J gene TRBJ1-3; no clear D gene. V lost 4 bases and J 0 bases, leaving 7 bases between the germline ends. This CDR3 has 14 residues. CDR1 is SGHDN, CDR2 FVKESK, per germline.

The genes are TRBV5-1 and TRBJ2-3, with TRBD2 matching over 7 bases. CDR1 SGHRS and CDR2 YFSETQ come from the germline V gene. J was trimmed by 1 base and V by 1 base; bases with no gene match: 6. This CDR3 contains 16 residues. CDR3 nucleotides: TGCGCCAGCAGCTTGTCTTGGGGAGGGGGCACAGATACGCAGTATTTT. Translating gives CASSLSWGGGTDTQYF.

This clone was seen once. The J gene is TRBJ1-4, the V gene TRBV15; 8 nucleotides match TRBD1. This CDR3 spans 18 amino acids. With V trimmed by 3 bases and J by 3 bases, 12 bases remained unmatched. Germline V gene sequence: CDR1 LNHNV, CDR2 YYDKDF (reference sequence). The DNA of the CDR3 is TGTGCCACCAGCAGGCGGACAGGGTCCTATAAATCTAATGAAAAACTGTTTTTT. Translated, it gives CATSRRTGSYKSNEKLFF. Full variable domain (outside the CDR3, taken from reference TRBV15 and TRBJ1-4): DAMVIQNPRYQVTQFGKPVTLSCSQTLNHNVMYWYQQKSSQAPKLLFHYYDKDFNNEADTPDNFQSRRPNTSFCFLDIRSPGLGDTAMYLCATSRRTGSYKSNEKLFFGSGTQLSVL.

V gene TRBV9 combines with J gene TRBJ1-2; TRBD1 matches at 11 bases. V dropped 0 bases and J dropped 8; count of bases not matched to a gene: 3. This CDR3 has 14 amino acids. From germline, CDR1 is SGDLS and CDR2 YYNGEE. The CDR3 DNA reads TGTGCCAGCAGCGTAGTGGACAGGGGGCGCGGCTACACCTTC. Protein: CASSVVDRGRGYTF. Filled out from reference TRBV9 and TRBJ1-2, the complete variable domain reads DSGVTQTPKHLITATGQRVTLRCSPRSGDLSVYWYQQSLDQGLQFLIQYYNGEERAKGNILERFSAQQFPDLHSELNLSSLELGDSALYFCASSVVDRGRGYTFGSGTRLTVV.

The chain employs TRBV5-1 and TRBJ1-2; D is possibly TRBD1 (5 bases). The CDR3 is 13 amino acids. V dropped 2 bases and J dropped 7 bases, with 12 bases sitting between them. Germline V CDR1 and CDR2: SGHRS, YFSETQ. This CDR3 is CASSFEGAGGYTF. The CDR3 DNA follows: TGCGCCAGCAGCTTTGAAGGGGCTGGTGGCTACACCTTC.

J is TRBJ1-1 and V is TRBV11-3, with 7 bases that match TRBD1. The V and J ends lost 4 bases and 8 bases, in that order; junction bases with no gene match: 4. The CDR3 runs 12 residues. Germline CDR1 reads SGHNT; CDR2 reads YENEEA. CDR3 sequence reads: CASSSTTGEAFF. Here the CDR3 DNA reads TGTGCCAGCAGCTCTACGACAGGGGAAGCTTTCTTT.

This chain joins TRBV5-5 and TRBJ1-3; 8 bases map to TRBD1. Germline V gives CDR1 SGHKS, CDR2 YYEKEE (reference sequence). The CDR3 has 14 residues. Trimming took 2 bases from V and 4 from J; bases not matched to a gene: 2. CDR3 sequence reads: CASSFYRGGNTIYF. CDR3 DNA sequence: TGTGCCAGCAGCTTCTACAGGGGGGGAAACACCATATATTTT.

The V call is TRBV28, the J call TRBJ2-5, with 13 nucleotides matching TRBD2. Per the germline V gene, CDR1 is MDHEN and CDR2 is SYDVKM. CDR3 size: 15 residues. V was pared by 3 bases and J by 5 bases, with 3 bases of the junction left unmatched. Written as DNA, the CDR3 is TGTGCCAGCAGTTTCGCGACTAGCGGGAGGGAGACCCAGTACTTC. Its protein product is CASSFATSGRETQYF. Combining the CDR3 with reference TRBV28 and TRBJ2-5 gives the whole variable domain DVKVTQSSRYLVKRTGEKVFLECVQDMDHENMFWYRQDPGLGLRLIYFSYDVKMKEKGDIPEGYSVSREKKERFSLILESASTNQTSMYLCASSFATSGRETQYFGPGTRLLVL.

The chain uses TRBV2 and TRBJ2-1, with TRBD2 matching 15 bases. This CDR3 has 16 amino acids. The V gene end was trimmed by 6 bases and the J gene end by 4 bases; junction bases not matched to a gene: 4. Germline assignment: CDR1 SNHLY and CDR2 FYNNEI. The DNA of the CDR3 is TGTGCCAGCAGAGGGACTAGCGGGAGGTGGTACAATGAGCAGTTCTTC. Protein sequence: CASRGTSGRWYNEQFF.

This sequence joins TRBV28 and TRBJ1-5; a weak D match, TRBD1 (6 bases). Germline V gene sequence: CDR1 MDHEN, CDR2 SYDVKM. The CDR3 loop spans 14 amino acids. V lost 3 bases and J 4 bases, leaving 10 bases between the germline ends. CDR3 loop: CASSLGAKNQPQHF. For the CDR3, the DNA is TGTGCCAGCAGTTTGGGGGCAAAAAATCAGCCCCAGCATTTT.

The gene calls are TRBV6-5 and TRBJ2-7; tentatively, D is TRBD1 or TRBD2 (6 bases each). The V end was cut by 6 bases, the J end by 0 bases, with 12 bases between. The CDR3 extends over 14 amino acids. Germline CDR1 reads MNHEY; CDR2 reads SVGAGI. CDR3 region: CASSRGPPSYEQYF. CDR3 sequence (DNA): TGTGCCAGCAGCCGGGGGCCCCCCTCCTACGAGCAGTACTTC.

V usage is TRBV14 and J usage is TRBJ2-7; D remains ambiguous. V was pared by 0 bases and J by 2 bases, with 14 bases between. Germline V gene lookup returns CDR1 SGHDN and CDR2 FVKESK. The CDR3 is 16 amino acids. CDR3 nucleotide sequence: TGTGCCAGCAGCCAAGATTTGTGGGCCGAAACCTACGAGCAGTACTTC. It codes for CASSQDLWAETYEQYF.

The CDR3 DNA reads TGTGCCAGCAGTGGCCGGGGGCTGAACACTGAAGCTTTCTTT. This encodes CASSGRGLNTEAFF. J is TRBJ1-1 and V is TRBV6-1; D is possibly TRBD1 (6 bases). Germline V gene sequence: CDR1 MNHNS, CDR2 SASEGT. This CDR3 region has 14 residues. Trimming stripped 4 bases from V and 0 bases from J, with 9 bases between.

The chain has TRBV6-5 and TRBJ1-5; the D is unclear. Germline V gene sequence: CDR1 MNHEY, CDR2 SVGAGI. V lost 5 bases, J lost 0 bases, and 8 bases lay in between. This CDR3 contains 14 residues. The CDR3 DNA sequence: TGTGCCAGCAGTCCTCTCTATAGCAATCAGCCCCAGCATTTT. Its translation is CASSPLYSNQPQHF.

This clone has just one count. The CDR3 DNA follows: TGCAGCGTTGGCGATGGTAGACGGATGAACACTGAAGCTTTCTTT. Its translation is CSVGDGRRMNTEAFF. The chain couples TRBV29-1 to TRBJ1-1, with unresolved D. Trimming pared 4 bases from V and 0 bases from J, leaving 15 bases between. The germline V gene encodes CDR1 SQVTM and CDR2 ANQGSEA. This CDR3 spans 15 amino acids.

The rearrangement joins TRBV2 to TRBJ2-2, with 7 bases matching TRBD1. Losses at the gene ends were 9 bases for V and 4 bases for J; bases not matched to a gene: 2. The CDR3 is 12 amino acids. Germline CDR1 and CDR2: SNHLY and FYNNEI. CDR3 DNA sequence: TGTGCCAGGAGACAGGGCACCGGGGAGCTGTTTTTT. This sequence encodes CARRQGTGELFF. Based on the CDR3 plus reference TRBV2 and TRBJ2-2, the full variable domain is EPEVTQTPSHQVTQMGQEVILRCVPISNHLYFYWYRQILGQKVEFLVSFYNNEISEKSEIFDDQFSVERPDGSNFTLKIRSTKLEDSAMYFCARRQGTGELFFGEGSRLTVL.

CDR3 protein: CASSQPLAGGPYEQYF. DNA of the CDR3: TGTGCCAGCAGCCAACCTCTAGCGGGAGGGCCCTACGAGCAGTACTTC. This chain links TRBV4-2 with TRBJ2-7, with TRBD2 matching over 12 bases. The CDR3 has 16 residues. With 2 bases clipped from V and 2 bases from J, the junction kept 4 bases outside the gene matches. Germline V gene lookup returns CDR1 LGHNA and CDR2 YNFKEQ.